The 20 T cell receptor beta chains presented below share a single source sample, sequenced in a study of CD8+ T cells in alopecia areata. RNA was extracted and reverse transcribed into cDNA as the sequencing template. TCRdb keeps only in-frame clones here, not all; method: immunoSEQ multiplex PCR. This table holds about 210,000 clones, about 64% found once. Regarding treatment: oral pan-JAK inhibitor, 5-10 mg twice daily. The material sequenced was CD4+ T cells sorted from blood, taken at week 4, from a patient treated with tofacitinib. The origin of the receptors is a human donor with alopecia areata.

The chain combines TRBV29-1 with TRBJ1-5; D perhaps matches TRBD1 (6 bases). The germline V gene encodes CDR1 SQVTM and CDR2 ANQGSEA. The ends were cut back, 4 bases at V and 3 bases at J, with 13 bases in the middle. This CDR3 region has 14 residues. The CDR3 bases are TGCAGCGTTGCAACAGGGCCGTACAATCAGCCCCAGCATTTT. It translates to CSVATGPYNQPQHF. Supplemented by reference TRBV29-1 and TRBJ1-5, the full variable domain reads SAVISQKPSRDICQRGTSLTIQCQVDSQVTMMFWYRQQPGQSLTLIATANQGSEATYESGFVIDKFPISRPNLTFSTLTVSNMSPEDSSIYLCSVATGPYNQPQHFGDGTRLSIL.

CDR3 DNA: TGTGCCAGCAGCGTAGAACTGGTGGGGGACGAGCAGTACTTC. Its protein product is CASSVELVGDEQYF. This sequence joins TRBV9 and TRBJ2-7, with D possibly called TRBD1 or TRBD2 (5 bases each). V gave up 0 bases and J gave up 5 bases, with 12 bases separating them. This CDR3 has 14 residues. In germline, CDR1 is SGDLS, CDR2 YYNGEE.

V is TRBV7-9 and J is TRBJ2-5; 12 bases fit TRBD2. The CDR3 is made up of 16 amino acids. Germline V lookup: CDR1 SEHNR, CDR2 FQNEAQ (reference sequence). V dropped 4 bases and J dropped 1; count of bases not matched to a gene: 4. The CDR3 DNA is TGTGCCAGCAGCTCGCTAGCGGGGGGGAGCCAAGAGACCCAGTACTTC. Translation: CASSSLAGGSQETQYF.

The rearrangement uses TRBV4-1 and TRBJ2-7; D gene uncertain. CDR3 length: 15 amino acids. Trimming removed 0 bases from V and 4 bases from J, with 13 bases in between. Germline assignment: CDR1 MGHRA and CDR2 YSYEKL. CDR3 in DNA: TGCGCCAGCAGCCAAGAAGGCGCTTCGGGTTACGAGCAGTACTTC. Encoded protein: CASSQEGASGYEQYF.

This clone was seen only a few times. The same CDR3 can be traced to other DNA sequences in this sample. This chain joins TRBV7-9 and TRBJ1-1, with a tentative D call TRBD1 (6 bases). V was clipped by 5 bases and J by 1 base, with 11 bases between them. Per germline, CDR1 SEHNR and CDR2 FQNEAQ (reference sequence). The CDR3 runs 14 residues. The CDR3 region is CASSLGQQNTEAFF. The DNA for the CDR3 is TGTGCCAGCAGCCTAGGACAGCAGAACACTGAAGCTTTCTTT.

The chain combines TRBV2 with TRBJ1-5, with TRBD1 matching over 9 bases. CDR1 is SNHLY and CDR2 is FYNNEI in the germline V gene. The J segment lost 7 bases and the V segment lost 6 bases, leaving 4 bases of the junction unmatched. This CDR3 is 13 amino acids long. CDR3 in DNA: TGTGCCAGCAGCGGGGACAGGGCACAGCCCCAGCATTTT. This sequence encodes CASSGDRAQPQHF.

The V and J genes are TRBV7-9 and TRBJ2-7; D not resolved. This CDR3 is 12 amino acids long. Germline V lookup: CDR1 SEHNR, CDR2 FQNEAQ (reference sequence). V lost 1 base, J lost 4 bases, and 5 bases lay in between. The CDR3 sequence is CASSLGYYEQYF. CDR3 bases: TGTGCCAGCAGCTTAGGGTATTACGAGCAGTACTTC.

In DNA, the CDR3 is TGTGCCAGCAGCACCGGACAGCCTGCACCCCTCCACTTT. Translating gives CASSTGQPAPLHF. The chain carries TRBV7-2 and TRBJ1-6, with D tentatively TRBD1 (6 bases). There are 13 residues in the CDR3. V was trimmed by 5 bases and J by 11 bases, leaving 13 bases between them. Germline V gives CDR1 SGHTA, CDR2 FQGNSA.

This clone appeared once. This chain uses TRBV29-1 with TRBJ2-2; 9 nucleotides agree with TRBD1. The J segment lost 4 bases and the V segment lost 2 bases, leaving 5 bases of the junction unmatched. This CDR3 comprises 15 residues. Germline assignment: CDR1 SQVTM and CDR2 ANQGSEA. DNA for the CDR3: TGCAGCGTTGAATATTCGACAGGGGGCACCGGGGAGCTGTTTTTT. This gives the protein CSVEYSTGGTGELFF.

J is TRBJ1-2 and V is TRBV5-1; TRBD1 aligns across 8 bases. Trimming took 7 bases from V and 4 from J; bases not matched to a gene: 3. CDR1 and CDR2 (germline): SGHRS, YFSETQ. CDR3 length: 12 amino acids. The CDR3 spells CASSQGAYGYTF. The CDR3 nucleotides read TGCGCCAGCTCTCAGGGGGCCTATGGCTACACCTTC.

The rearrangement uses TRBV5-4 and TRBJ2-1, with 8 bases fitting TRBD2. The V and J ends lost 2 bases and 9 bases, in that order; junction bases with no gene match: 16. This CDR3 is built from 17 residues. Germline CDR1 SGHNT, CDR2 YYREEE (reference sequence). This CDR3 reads CASSLARIAGSNREQFF. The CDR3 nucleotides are TGTGCCAGCAGCTTAGCCCGAATAGCGGGGAGCAACCGTGAGCAGTTCTTC.

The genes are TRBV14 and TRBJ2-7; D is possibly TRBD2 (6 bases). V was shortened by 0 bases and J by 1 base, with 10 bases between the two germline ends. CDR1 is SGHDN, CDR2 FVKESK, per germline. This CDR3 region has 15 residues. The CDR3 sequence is CASSQDTAGSYEQYF. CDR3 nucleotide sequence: TGTGCCAGCAGCCAAGATACAGCGGGTTCCTACGAGCAGTACTTC. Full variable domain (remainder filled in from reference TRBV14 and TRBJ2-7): EAGVTQFPSHSVIEKGQTVTLRCDPISGHDNLYWYRRVMGKEIKFLLHFVKESKQDESGMPNNRFLAERTGGTYSTLKVQPAELEDSGVYFCASSQDTAGSYEQYFGPGTRLTVT.

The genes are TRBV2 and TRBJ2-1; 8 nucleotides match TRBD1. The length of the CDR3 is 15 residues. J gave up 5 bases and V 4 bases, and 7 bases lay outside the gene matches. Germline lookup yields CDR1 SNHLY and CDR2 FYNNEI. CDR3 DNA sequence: TGTGCCAGCAGTGTTGACAGGGGTCCGCACAATGAGCAGTTCTTC. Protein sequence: CASSVDRGPHNEQFF.

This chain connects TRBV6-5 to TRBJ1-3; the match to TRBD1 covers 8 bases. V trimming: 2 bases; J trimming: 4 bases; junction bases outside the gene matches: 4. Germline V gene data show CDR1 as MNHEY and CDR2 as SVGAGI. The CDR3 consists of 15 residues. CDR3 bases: TGTGCCAGCAGTTACGGACAGGGATCGGGAAACACCATATATTTT. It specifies CASSYGQGSGNTIYF.

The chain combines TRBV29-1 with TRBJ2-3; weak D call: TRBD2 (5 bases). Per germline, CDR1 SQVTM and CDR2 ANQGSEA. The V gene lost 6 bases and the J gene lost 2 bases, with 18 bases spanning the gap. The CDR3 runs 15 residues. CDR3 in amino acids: CSVALISALTDTQYF. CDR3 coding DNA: TGCAGCGTAGCACTGATTAGCGCCCTCACAGATACGCAGTATTTT.

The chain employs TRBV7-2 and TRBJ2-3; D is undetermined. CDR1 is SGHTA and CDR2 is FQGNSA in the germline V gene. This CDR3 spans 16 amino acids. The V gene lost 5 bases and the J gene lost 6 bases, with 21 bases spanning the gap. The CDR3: CASSRRGFSVADTQYF. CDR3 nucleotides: TGTGCCAGCAGCCGTAGAGGATTTTCGGTTGCGGATACGCAGTATTTT.

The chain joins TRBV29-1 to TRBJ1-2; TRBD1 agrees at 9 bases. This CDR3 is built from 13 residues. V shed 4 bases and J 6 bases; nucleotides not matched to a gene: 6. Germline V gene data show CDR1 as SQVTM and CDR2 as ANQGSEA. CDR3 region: CSVVTGGRNGYTF. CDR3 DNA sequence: TGCAGCGTTGTAACAGGGGGCAGGAATGGCTACACCTTC.

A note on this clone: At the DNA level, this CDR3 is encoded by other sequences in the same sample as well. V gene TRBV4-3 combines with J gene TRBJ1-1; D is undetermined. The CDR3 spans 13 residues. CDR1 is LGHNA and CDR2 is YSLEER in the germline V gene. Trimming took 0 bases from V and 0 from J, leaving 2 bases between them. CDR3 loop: CASSQDLNTEAFF. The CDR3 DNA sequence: TGCGCCAGCAGCCAAGATCTGAACACTGAAGCTTTCTTT.

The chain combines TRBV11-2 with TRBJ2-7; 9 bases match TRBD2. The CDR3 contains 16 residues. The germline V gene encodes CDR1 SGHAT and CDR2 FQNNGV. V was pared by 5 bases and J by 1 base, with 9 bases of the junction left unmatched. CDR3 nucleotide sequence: TGTGCCAGCAGCCCCCGGATAGCGGGGGCTTCCTACGAGCAGTACTTC. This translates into CASSPRIAGASYEQYF.

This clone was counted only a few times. The CDR3 loop reads CASKPDSGANVLTF. The CDR3 DNA reads TGTGCCAGCAAACCTGACTCTGGGGCCAACGTCCTGACTTTC. The chain uses TRBV2 and TRBJ2-6; D call uncertain. Germline V gene data show CDR1 as SNHLY and CDR2 as FYNNEI. V was cut by 7 bases and J by 0 bases, with 7 bases left in between. The CDR3 covers 14 residues. The full variable domain, with the rest looked up from reference TRBV2 and TRBJ2-6, is EPEVTQTPSHQVTQMGQEVILRCVPISNHLYFYWYRQILGQKVEFLVSFYNNEISEKSEIFDDQFSVERPDGSNFTLKIRSTKLEDSAMYFCASKPDSGANVLTFGAGSRLTVL.